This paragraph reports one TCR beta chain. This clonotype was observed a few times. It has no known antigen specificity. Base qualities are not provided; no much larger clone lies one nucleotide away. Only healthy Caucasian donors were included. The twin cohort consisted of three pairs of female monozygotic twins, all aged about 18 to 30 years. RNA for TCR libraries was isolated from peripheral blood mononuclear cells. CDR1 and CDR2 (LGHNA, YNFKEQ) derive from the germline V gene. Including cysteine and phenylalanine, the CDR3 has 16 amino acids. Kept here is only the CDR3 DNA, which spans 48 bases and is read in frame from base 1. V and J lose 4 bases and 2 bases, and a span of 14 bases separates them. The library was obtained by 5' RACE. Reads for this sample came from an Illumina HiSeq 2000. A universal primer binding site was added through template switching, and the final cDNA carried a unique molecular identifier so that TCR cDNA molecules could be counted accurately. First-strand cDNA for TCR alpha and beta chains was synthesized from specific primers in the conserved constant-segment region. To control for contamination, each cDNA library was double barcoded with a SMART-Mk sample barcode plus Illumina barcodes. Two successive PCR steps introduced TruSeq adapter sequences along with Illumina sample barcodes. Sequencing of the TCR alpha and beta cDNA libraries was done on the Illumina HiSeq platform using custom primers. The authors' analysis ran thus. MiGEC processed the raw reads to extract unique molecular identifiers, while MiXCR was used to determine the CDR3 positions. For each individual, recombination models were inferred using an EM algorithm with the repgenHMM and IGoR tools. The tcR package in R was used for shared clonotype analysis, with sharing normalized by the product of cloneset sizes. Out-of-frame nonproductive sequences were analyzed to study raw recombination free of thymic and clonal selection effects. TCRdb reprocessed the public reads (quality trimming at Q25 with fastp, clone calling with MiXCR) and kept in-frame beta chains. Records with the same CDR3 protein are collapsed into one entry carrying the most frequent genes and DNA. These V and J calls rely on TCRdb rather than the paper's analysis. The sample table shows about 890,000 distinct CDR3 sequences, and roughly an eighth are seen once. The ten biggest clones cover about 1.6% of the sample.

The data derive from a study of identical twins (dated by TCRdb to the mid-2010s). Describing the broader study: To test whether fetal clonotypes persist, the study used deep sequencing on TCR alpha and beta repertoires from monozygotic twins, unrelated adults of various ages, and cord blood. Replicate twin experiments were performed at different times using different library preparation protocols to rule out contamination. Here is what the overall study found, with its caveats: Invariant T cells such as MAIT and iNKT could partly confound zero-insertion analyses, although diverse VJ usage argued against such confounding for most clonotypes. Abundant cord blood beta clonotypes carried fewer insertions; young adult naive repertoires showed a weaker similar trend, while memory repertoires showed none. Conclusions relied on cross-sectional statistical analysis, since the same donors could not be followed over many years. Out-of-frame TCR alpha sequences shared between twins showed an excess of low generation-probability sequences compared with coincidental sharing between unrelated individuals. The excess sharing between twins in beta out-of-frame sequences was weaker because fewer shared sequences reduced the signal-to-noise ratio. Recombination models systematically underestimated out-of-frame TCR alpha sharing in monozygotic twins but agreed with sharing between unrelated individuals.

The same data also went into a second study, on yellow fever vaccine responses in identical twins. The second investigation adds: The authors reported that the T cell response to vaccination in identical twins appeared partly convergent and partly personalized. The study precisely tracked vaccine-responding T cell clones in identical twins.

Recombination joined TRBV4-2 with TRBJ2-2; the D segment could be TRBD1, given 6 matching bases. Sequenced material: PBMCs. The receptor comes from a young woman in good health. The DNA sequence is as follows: TGTGCCAGCAGCCCGGGACACCTCGGCAACACCGGGGAGCTGTTTTTT. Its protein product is CASSPGHLGNTGELFF.